This T cell receptor beta chain was captured by sequencing in a study of blood T cell repertoires in COVID-19. Method: immunoSEQ multiplex PCR; TCRdb's copy keeps in-frame clones and lacks some. The sample shows roughly 140,000 clones, 60% to 80% of them seen only once. There are 16 residues in the CDR3. With 4 bases removed from V and 5 bases from J, the gap between germline ends came to 21 bases. Germline V lookup: CDR1 MDHEN, CDR2 SYDVKM. This TCR derives from a man aged 50 to 59 with active or convalescent COVID-19. The source material was peripheral blood. The chain employs TRBV28 and TRBJ2-7; tentatively, D is TRBD1 (6 bases). CDR3 bases: TGTGCCAGCAGTTCGCCCGGCCACAGGGTGGGACACGAGCAGTACTTC. This sequence encodes CASSSPGHRVGHEQYF.